This TCR beta chain was identified during a study of cytomegalovirus exposure and HLA in healthy donors (dated by TCRdb to about 2017). As for the study more broadly: According to an earlier analysis of a few hundred of the donors, about 190 million T cells yielded 117 million unique TCR beta sequences and about 280 Gb of sequence data. About 280 gigabases of sequencing data and tens of millions of unique TCR sequences made up an early release that covered roughly 670 HLA-typed donors. Of the 350 to 400 genotyped donors, about 80% fell in the genetic ancestry cluster associated with self-reported Caucasian donors. The study was designed to test whether signatures of past pathogen exposure could be identified by cataloging public T cell receptors. Using immunosequencing, the study profiled T cell repertoires from about 610 subjects and related those repertoires to cytomegalovirus serostatus. In addition to the first cohort of about 650 subjects, a separate validation cohort of approximately 130 different subjects was used. High-throughput TCR immunosequencing, statistical association of individual TCRs with disease status, and machine learning were combined to predict cytomegalovirus infection status. To study patterns of TCR occurrence, a later analysis re-analyzed previously published TCR beta repertoires from several hundred donors and added high-resolution HLA genotyping. Rather than drawing on any new phenotypic data, the later analysis identified candidate immune exposures from TCR beta sequences and the way those sequences occurred across donors. An earlier analysis of fewer than 700 of the donors applied high-throughput TCR beta sequencing to assess whether each TCR beta V gene segment acted as functional or pseudogenic. Alongside the repertoire data, information on donor age, sex, ethnicity and CMV serostatus was compiled. In a later genetic analysis, genome-wide SNP genotypes for about three fifths of the roughly 670 donors were used, and that subset was treated as a discovery cohort. All discovery cohort repertoires had been generated on a single sequencing platform. Both class I and class II loci were covered by HLA typing, at four-digit resolution. The number of typed donors differed by locus: about 620-640 for A, B, C, DRB1 and DQB1; 500 to 550 for DQA1; 606 for DPA1; and some 470 for DPB1. A handful of DR-DQ haplotypes were treated as single units for association and clustering because of strong linkage in the cohort. Among 398 genotyped donors of the cohort, an average of approximately 240,000 unique TCR beta nucleotide sequences was sequenced per donor, of which approximately 18% were non-productive. The paper's findings and limits, for the study overall: Because HLA typing was unavailable for some donors at each locus, only the typed subset was used in association tests. In a later analysis, most CMV-associated TCR beta chains were found to appear HLA-restricted, with HLA associations seemingly driven largely by CMV exposure. A cluster of highly shared sequence variants was judged likely to represent a technical artifact of the sequencing pipeline. In a later genetic analysis, fewer N-insertions in productive TCRs were reported among donors in an Asian-associated ancestry cluster than the roughly 710-donor mean. The cohort was sequenced for TCR beta chains only, and without alpha or paired-chain data the features that could be detected were limited. A later analysis reported that several top co-occurrence clusters appeared linked to parvovirus B19, influenza, CMV and Epstein-Barr virus. In a later analysis, 15,000 to 20,000 TCR beta sequences were associated with specific HLA alleles at a false discovery rate of 0.05. In both the original and validation cohorts, the classifier was reported to diagnose cytomegalovirus status with high specificity and sensitivity. Most TCR sequences were seen in very few donors, while some public TCRs were found in many individuals. V-gene and J-gene trimming of TCR beta chains was associated with a missense DCLRE1C variant in a later genetic analysis, and the association was replicated in an independent cohort. A few of the identified cytomegalovirus-associated TCR beta chains were confirmed in vitro to be specific for cytomegalovirus antigens. A later analysis found that TCR association rates varied across HLA loci, with DRB1 alleles showing the most associated TCRs and HLA-C alleles the fewest. Broadly in line with IMGT annotations, most TCR beta V segments showed up in productive rearrangements about 87% or about 30% of the time in an earlier analysis of 587 of the donors. According to the authors, the approach could potentially be generalized to other disease states and immunological phenotypes. The study gave a list of 150 to 200 TCR beta chains associated with cytomegalovirus. A further reported finding was that TCR beta sequences accurately predicted the HLA-A and HLA-B alleles for most subjects in the first cohort. Linkage disequilibrium might explain the correlated functional status among segregating V segments, but an unknown experimental factor could not be ruled out. Because counts were too low, 15 to 20 rarely observed V segments, including chromosome 9 orphons, were excluded from the earlier analysis of several hundred of the donors. Sequencing depth was assumed to be roughly uniform across donors in the presence/absence analyses, though that assumption may not hold. CMV serostatus was the only immune exposure information available for the cohort. In a later analysis, HLA-associated TCR beta chains were found to be more clonally expanded and to have lower generation probabilities than equally common non-associated chains. When HLA alleles, especially DR and DQ, strongly co-occurred, attributing TCR associations to individual alleles was difficult.

To note about this clone: The clone's antigen remains unknown. No much larger clone exists at a distance of one base, and base qualities are not known.

The cohort was made up of roughly 670 healthy bone marrow donors. Cohort members were all nominally healthy when sampled, although unrecorded immune exposures were likely present. The donor was CMV seronegative and was included in the group of about 400 seronegative cohort members. A peripheral blood sample was provided by each donor, and peripheral blood mononuclear cells were used for TCR beta sequencing. Genomic DNA was extracted from the blood cell samples with the Qiagen DNeasy Blood Extraction Kit. Library creation used the immunoSEQ multiplex PCR assay. For the multiplex PCR, a mixture combining 60 forward primers for TCR Vbeta segments and 13 reverse primers for TCR Jbeta segments was used. Amplification of the CDR3 region of rearranged TCR beta genes was performed with a multiplex PCR assay on genomic DNA. The Illumina HiSeq System was used to sequence the amplified TCR beta libraries as 87-base-pair reads. In the paper's pipeline: In a later analysis, about 80 million unique TCR beta chains were counted across the roughly 610 repertoires, and roughly 10 million of these chains were shared by at least two donors. Raw reads were error-corrected and collapsed into unique sequences with a nearest-neighbor algorithm that merged closely related sequences to remove PCR and sequencing errors. CDR3 sequences were aligned to IMGT reference sequences to assign V, D and J gene segments. For a sequence to be retained, at least a six-nucleotide match to both a V gene segment and a J gene segment was required. A rearrangement was called productive if the CDR3 had no stop codons and remained in frame with V and J, and every other rearrangement was called non-productive. CDR3 was defined according to IMGT convention as the region running from the second conserved V-encoded cysteine to the conserved J-encoded phenylalanine. In an earlier analysis of more than 550 of the donors, sequences lacking an unambiguous match to a single V gene segment were excluded. An earlier analysis of approximately 590 of the donors classified V segments as functional when productive rearrangements were above 56.7% and as segregating when the standard deviation between donors was above 5%. A statistical classification framework was built for diagnosing cytomegalovirus status from the catalog of TCR beta chain sequences. In a later analysis, TCR nucleotide sequences were compared against IMGT/GENE-DB human TR gene sequences so that V and J genes could be assigned. The TCRdist pipeline was used in a later analysis to assign CDR3 sequences and most-parsimonious VDJ recombination scenarios. A later analysis defined each TCR beta chain by its CDR3 amino acid sequence plus V-gene family, and excluded reads lacking a unique V-gene family. To address suspected cross-contamination and a sequencing artifact, a later analysis removed several hundred highly shared, low-generation-probability nucleotide sequences. For each public chain, a later analysis derived a clonal expansion index from normalized ranks of inferred template counts within each repertoire. In a later analysis, generation probabilities were computed using a VDJ recombination model fitted to out-of-frame rearrangements, and the results were checked against IGoR. A later analysis scored TCR-TCR, TCR-HLA and TCR-CMV co-occurrence with hypergeometric tests, applying a repertoire-size bias correction to TCR pairs. False discovery rates were estimated in a later analysis by permuting HLA or CMV assignments 20 times. A later analysis grouped co-occurring TCRs with DBSCAN, adding TCRdist sequence similarity when clustering within HLA-allele-positive subsets. Repertoires with fewer than 30,000 or more than 120,000 public chains were left out of co-occurrence clustering, as were five repertoires with anomalous nucleotide sharing. Entries here come from immuneACCESS through TCRdb and include only in-frame sequences with V and J called. Some clones fail to appear in such tables; in the studies checked, an unresolved V gene covers under half of the shortfall, and the cause of the remainder is unknown. The DNA gave D and trimming, while V, J and clone size come from that table. This sample gives 130,000 to 150,000 clones in total; approximately 80% of them show up just once. The top ten clones comprise just under 3% of the sample.

The specimen sequenced was PBMCs. This receptor was taken from a female donor in good health and CMV-seronegative.

The base sequence is TGTGCCAGCAGCTGGGACAGGGGACACTCCTACGAGCAGTACTTC. Translation gives CASSWDRGHSYEQYF. The chain was built from TRBV11-2 and TRBJ2-7, and TRBD1 matches 10 of the central bases. Relative to germline, V is missing 4 bases and J is missing 0 bases, with 3 bases of the junction outside any gene match. The germline V gene specifies SGHAT as CDR1 and FQNNGV as CDR2. The CDR3, from cysteine to phenylalanine, totals 15 residues. The DNA shown is the 45-base CDR3, in frame from base 1.